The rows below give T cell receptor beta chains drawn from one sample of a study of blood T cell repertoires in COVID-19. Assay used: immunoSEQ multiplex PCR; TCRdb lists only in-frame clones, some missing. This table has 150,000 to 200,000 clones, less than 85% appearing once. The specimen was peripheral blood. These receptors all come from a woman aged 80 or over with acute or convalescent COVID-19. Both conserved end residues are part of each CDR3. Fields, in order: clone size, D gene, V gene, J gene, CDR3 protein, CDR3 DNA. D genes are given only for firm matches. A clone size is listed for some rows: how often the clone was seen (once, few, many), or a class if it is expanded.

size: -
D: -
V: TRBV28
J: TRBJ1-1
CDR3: CASSSHQGGTEAFF
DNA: TGTGCCAGCAGTTCCCATCAAGGGGGCACTGAAGCTTTCTTT

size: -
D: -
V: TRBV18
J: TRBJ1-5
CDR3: CASSPRADQPQHF
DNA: TGTGCCAGCTCACCACGGGCAGATCAGCCCCAGCATTTT

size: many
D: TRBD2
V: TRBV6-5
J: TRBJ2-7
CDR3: CASSYSLADNYEQYF
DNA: TGTGCCAGCAGTTACTCCCTAGCGGATAACTACGAGCAGTACTTC

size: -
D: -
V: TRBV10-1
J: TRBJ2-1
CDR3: CASATYNEQFF
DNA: TGCGCCAGCGCGACCTACAATGAGCAGTTCTTC

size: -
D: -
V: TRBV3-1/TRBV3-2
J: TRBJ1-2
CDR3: CASSRGGIDYGYTF
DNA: TGTGCCAGCAGTCGTGGAGGAATTGATTATGGCTACACCTTC

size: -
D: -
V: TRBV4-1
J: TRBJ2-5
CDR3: CASSQEQRPQYF
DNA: TGCGCCAGCAGCCAAGAGCAGAGGCCCCAGTACTTC

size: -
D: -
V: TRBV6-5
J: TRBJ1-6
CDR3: CASSSDSYNSPLHF
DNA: TGTGCCAGCAGTTCGGACAGCTATAATTCACCCCTCCACTTT

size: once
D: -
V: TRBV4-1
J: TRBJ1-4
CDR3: CASSQDPAGPNEKLFF
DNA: TGCGCCAGCAGCCAAGATCCGGCAGGGCCTAATGAAAAACTGTTTTTT

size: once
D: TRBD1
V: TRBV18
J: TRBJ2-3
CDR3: CASSPGQSTDTQYF
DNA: TGTGCCAGCTCACCGGGACAGTCCACAGATACGCAGTATTTT

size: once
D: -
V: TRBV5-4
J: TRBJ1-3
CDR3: CASASRGGNTIYF
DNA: TGTGCCAGCGCTAGTAGAGGGGGAAACACCATATATTTT

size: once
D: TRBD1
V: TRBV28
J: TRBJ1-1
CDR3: CASSFFDRGTEAFF
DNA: TGTGCCAGCAGTTTTTTTGACAGGGGCACTGAAGCTTTCTTT

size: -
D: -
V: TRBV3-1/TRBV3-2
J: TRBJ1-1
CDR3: CASSTSTGHPPVNTEAFF
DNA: TGTGCCAGCAGTACCTCGACGGGACACCCTCCCGTGAACACTGAAGCTTTCTTT

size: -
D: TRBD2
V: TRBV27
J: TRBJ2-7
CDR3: CASSRGGSGKYEQYF
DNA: TGTGCCAGCAGTCGTGGCGGTAGCGGGAAATACGAGCAGTACTTC

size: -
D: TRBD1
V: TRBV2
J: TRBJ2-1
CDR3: CASRPRTGADSYNEQFF
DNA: TGTGCCAGCAGACCTAGGACAGGGGCCGACTCCTACAATGAGCAGTTCTTC

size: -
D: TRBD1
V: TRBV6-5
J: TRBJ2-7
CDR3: CASSSETGGSYEQYF
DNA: TGTGCCAGCAGTTCCGAGACAGGGGGCTCTTACGAGCAGTACTTC

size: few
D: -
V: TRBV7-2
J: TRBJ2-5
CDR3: CASSIRETQYF
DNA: TGTGCCAGCAGCATCAGGGAGACCCAGTACTTC

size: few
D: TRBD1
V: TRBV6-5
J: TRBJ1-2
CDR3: CASSTLQGAVYGYTF
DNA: TGTGCCAGCAGTACCTTACAGGGGGCGGTTTATGGCTACACCTTC

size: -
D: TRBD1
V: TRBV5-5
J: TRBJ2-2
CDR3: CASSLRTGWSGELFF
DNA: TGTGCCAGCAGCTTGAGGACAGGGTGGAGCGGGGAGCTGTTTTTT

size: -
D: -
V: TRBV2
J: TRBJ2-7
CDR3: CASVTGPSSYEQYF
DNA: TGTGCCAGCGTGACAGGCCCGAGCTCCTACGAGCAGTACTTC

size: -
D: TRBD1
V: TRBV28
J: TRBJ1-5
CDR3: CASSQGVGTVGNQPQHF
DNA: TGTGCCAGCAGCCAGGGGGTAGGGACAGTGGGCAATCAGCCCCAGCATTTT

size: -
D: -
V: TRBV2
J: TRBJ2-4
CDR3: CASSELDSKNIQYF
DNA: TGTGCCAGCAGTGAACTGGACTCCAAAAACATTCAGTACTTC

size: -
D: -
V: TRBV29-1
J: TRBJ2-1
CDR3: CSVGAASANNEQFF
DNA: TGCAGCGTTGGGGCGGCTAGCGCCAACAATGAGCAGTTCTTC

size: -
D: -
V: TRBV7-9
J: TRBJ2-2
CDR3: CASSLGSGPTGELFF
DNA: TGTGCCAGCAGCTTAGGTTCGGGTCCCACCGGGGAGCTGTTTTTT

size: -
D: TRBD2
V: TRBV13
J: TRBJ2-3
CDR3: CASSLLAGPSTDTQYF
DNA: TGTGCCAGCAGCCTCCTAGCGGGCCCTAGCACAGATACGCAGTATTTT

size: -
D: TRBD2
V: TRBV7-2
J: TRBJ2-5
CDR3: CASQAGGRETQYF
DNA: TGTGCCAGCCAAGCGGGAGGGCGAGAGACCCAGTACTTC

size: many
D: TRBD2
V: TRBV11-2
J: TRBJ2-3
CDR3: CASSSYAGTSGSTDTQYF
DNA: TGTGCCAGCAGCTCTTACGCCGGGACTAGCGGTAGCACAGATACGCAGTATTTT

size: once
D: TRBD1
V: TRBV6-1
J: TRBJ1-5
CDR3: CASSDQGGNQPQHF
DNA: TGTGCCAGCAGTGATCAGGGGGGTAATCAGCCCCAGCATTTT

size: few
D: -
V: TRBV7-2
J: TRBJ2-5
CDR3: CASSLEQETQYF
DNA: TGTGCCAGCAGCTTAGAACAGGAGACCCAGTACTTC

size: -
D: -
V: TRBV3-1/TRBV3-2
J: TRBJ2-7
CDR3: CASSPRLPYEQYF
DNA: TGTGCCAGCAGCCCCCGACTGCCCTACGAGCAGTACTTC

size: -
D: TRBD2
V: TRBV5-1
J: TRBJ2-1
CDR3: CASSPAGTTYNEQFF
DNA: TGCGCCAGCAGCCCCGCGGGGACTACCTACAATGAGCAGTTCTTC

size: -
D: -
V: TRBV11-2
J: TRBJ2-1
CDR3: CASSLVGRSDNEQFF
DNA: TGTGCCAGCAGCTTAGTTGGTAGGAGTGACAATGAGCAGTTCTTC

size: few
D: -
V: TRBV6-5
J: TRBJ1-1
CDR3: CASSPTSAEAFF
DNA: TGTGCCAGCAGTCCAACCAGCGCTGAAGCTTTCTTT

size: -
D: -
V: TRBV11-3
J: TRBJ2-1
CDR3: CASSLDGTSYNEQFF
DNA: TGTGCCAGCAGCTTAGATGGGACTTCCTACAATGAGCAGTTCTTC

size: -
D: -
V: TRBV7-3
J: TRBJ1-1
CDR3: CASSFKGEGTEAFF
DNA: TGTGCCAGCAGCTTTAAAGGGGAGGGCACTGAAGCTTTCTTT

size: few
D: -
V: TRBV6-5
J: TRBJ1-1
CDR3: CASSYSRGTEAFF
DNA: TGTGCCAGCAGTTACTCCAGGGGCACTGAAGCTTTCTTT

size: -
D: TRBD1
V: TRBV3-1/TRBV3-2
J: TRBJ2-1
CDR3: CASSHAGTGRNEQFF
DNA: TGTGCCAGCAGCCATGCAGGGACAGGCCGGAATGAGCAGTTCTTC

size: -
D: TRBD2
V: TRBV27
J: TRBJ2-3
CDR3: CASSRGTSGSGTDTQYF
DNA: TGTGCCAGCAGTCGCGGGACTAGCGGGAGCGGTACAGATACGCAGTATTTT

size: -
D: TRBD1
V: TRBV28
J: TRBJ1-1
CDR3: CASSSPLTGGITEAFF
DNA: TGTGCCAGCAGTTCCCCCCTTACAGGGGGCATAACTGAAGCTTTCTTT

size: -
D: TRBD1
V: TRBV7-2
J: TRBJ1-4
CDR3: CASSLGQGGNEKLFF
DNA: TGTGCCAGCAGTTTGGGACAGGGAGGGAATGAAAAACTGTTTTTT

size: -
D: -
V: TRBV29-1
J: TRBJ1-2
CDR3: CSVEETKDGYTF
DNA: TGCAGCGTTGAGGAAACTAAAGACGGCTACACCTTC

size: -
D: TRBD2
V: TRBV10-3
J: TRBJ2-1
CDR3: CAISPGLAGGYDNEQFF
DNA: TGTGCCATCAGTCCTGGACTAGCGGGGGGATATGACAATGAGCAGTTCTTC

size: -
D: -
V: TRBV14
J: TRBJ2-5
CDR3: CASSQEREKGETQYF
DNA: TGTGCCAGCAGCCAAGAACGGGAGAAGGGAGAGACCCAGTACTTC